The 4 T cell receptor beta chains below come from one sample, sequenced in a study of blood T cell repertoires in COVID-19. The repertoire was sequenced with immunoSEQ multiplex PCR; TCRdb's copy has only in-frame clones and lacks some. The data hold about 68,000 clones, with approximately 86% observed a single time. The sequencing sample was made of peripheral blood. Receptors were obtained from a man older than 75 with COVID-19, enrolled during active disease.

This chain uses TRBV2 with TRBJ1-2; 8 nucleotides line up with TRBD1. The CDR3 has 13 amino acids. Losses at the gene ends were 2 bases for V and 5 bases for J; bases not matched to a gene: 1. Germline CDR1 is SNHLY and CDR2 is FYNNEI. CDR3 DNA: TGTGCCAGCAGTGAACAGGGGGCTTATGGCTACACCTTC. Its protein product is CASSEQGAYGYTF.

V gene TRBV7-9 combines with J gene TRBJ1-6; D gene ambiguous. CDR3 length: 12 amino acids. In germline, CDR1 is SEHNR, CDR2 FQNEAQ (reference sequence). V was shortened by 5 bases and J by 8 bases, with 7 bases between the two germline ends. The CDR3 DNA reads TGTGCCAGCAGCACTGGAGATTCACCCCTCCACTTT. This codes for CASSTGDSPLHF.

The chain uses TRBV10-3 and TRBJ1-4, with D perhaps matching TRBD1 (6 bases). The germline gives CDR1 ENHRY, CDR2 SYGVKD. V lost 6 bases and J lost 7, with 18 bases in between. CDR3 size: 15 residues. The CDR3 reads CAISKGQLEGEKLFF. Written as DNA, the CDR3 is TGTGCCATCAGCAAGGGACAACTCGAGGGTGAAAAACTGTTTTTT.

The chain uses TRBV2 and TRBJ1-1; D is undetermined. CDR3 length: 12 residues. Germline CDR1 and CDR2: SNHLY and FYNNEI. Deletions cut 9 bases from V and 4 bases from J, with 12 bases between. This CDR3 reads CASSQAGTEAFF. As DNA, the CDR3 is TGTGCCAGTAGCCAAGCGGGCACTGAAGCTTTCTTT.